The source of this TCR beta chain is a study of T cells in Graves' hyperthyroidism and ophthalmopathy. Study-level points and caveats: Before onset, by a median of approximately 6.8 months, the model predicted ophthalmopathy.

The CDR3 is 14 amino acids. Germline V gene lookup returns CDR1 MDHEN and CDR2 SYDVKM. Trimming removed 3 bases from V and 6 bases from J, with 13 bases in between. This clonotype came up once. Its antigen is as yet unknown. The patients, who ranged from 18 to 65 in age, presented with newly diagnosed hyperthyroidism lasting under 2 months. What was amplified from RNA transcripts were TCR beta CDR3 regions. The primer set for the first-round RT-PCR of the TCR CDR3 was HTBI. In TCRdb, the multiplex PCR reads were re-called with MiXCR into one record per CDR3 protein. The repertoire consists of hundreds of thousands of distinct CDR3 sequences, with roughly 16% occurring once and the leading ten covering 3% to 4%.

The sample taken for sequencing was blood. The V call is TRBV28, the J call TRBJ2-3, with a weak D call TRBD2 (6 bases). The sequence was obtained from a woman aged 25 to 39 with Graves' hyperthyroidism. In DNA form, the CDR3 reads TGTGCCAGCAGTTTCCGTGGGGGGATGGATACGCAGTATTTT. It encodes CASSFRGGMDTQYF.